These 13 T cell receptor beta chains share one sample of origin, sequenced in a study of T-cell reconstitution after alpha-beta-depleted transplantation in children. Unique molecular identifiers featured in how the TCRbeta library was prepared. TCRdb called the PCR reads again in MiXCR, with one record for every CDR3 protein. The table includes a few hundred thousand distinct CDR3 sequences, about 9.3% detected once. Sequencing used PBMCs from the stem cell graft donor, obtained from the stem cell graft. Source of these receptors: a human donor who donated a stem cell graft to a child with acute lymphoblastic leukemia.

This clonotype showed up just a few times. This sequence joins TRBV20-1 and TRBJ2-2, with 7 positions matching TRBD2. The CDR3 has 12 residues. The V segment lost 6 bases and the J segment 5 bases; nucleotides outside the gene matches: 3. Germline CDR1 reads DFQATT; CDR2 reads SNEGSKA (reference sequence). The CDR3, as DNA: TGCAGTGCGACAGCGGGGACCGGGGAGCTGTTTTTT. Its protein product is CSATAGTGELFF.

This clonotype was counted a few times. The rearrangement joins TRBV20-1 to TRBJ2-2, with TRBD2 matching 8 bases. CDR3 length: 16 residues. CDR1 is DFQATT, CDR2 SNEGSKA, per germline (reference sequence). J gave up 3 bases and V 1 base, and 7 bases lay outside the gene matches. Here the CDR3 reads CSARGFGRGYTGELFF. DNA of the CDR3: TGCAGTGCTAGAGGTTTCGGGAGGGGTTACACCGGGGAGCTGTTTTTT.

This clonotype has a count of ten or more. The chain uses TRBV15 and TRBJ2-3, with D perhaps matching TRBD2 (6 bases). The V and J ends lost 6 bases and 6 bases respectively, with 16 bases between them. The CDR3 has 14 residues. Germline V gene data show CDR1 as LNHNV and CDR2 as YYDKDF (reference sequence). The CDR3 sequence is CATSLRREADTQYF. DNA of the CDR3: TGTGCCACCAGTCTTCGCAGGGAGGCGGATACGCAGTATTTT.

This rearrangement joins TRBV6-1 to TRBJ1-2, with 9 bases that match TRBD1. The CDR3 extends over 15 amino acids. Germline CDR1 reads MNHNS; CDR2 reads SASEGT. J lost 2 bases, V lost 6 bases, and 7 bases had no gene match. CDR3 in DNA: TGTGCCAGCAGCCGTACCGGGACAGGGAACTATGGCTACACCTTC. This encodes CASSRTGTGNYGYTF.

This chain connects TRBV12-3 or TRBV12-4 to TRBJ2-7; unclear D gene. Trimming took off 3 bases at V and 0 bases at J, with 9 bases between the two ends. The CDR3 runs to 14 residues. CDR3 in amino acids: CASSFGFYSYEQYF. CDR3 DNA sequence: TGTGCCAGCAGTTTTGGGTTCTACTCCTACGAGCAGTACTTC.

This clonotype was seen ten or more times. Written as DNA, the CDR3 is TGCGCCAGCAGCTTGCTCTCTAGCGGGAGTGGCGATGAGCAGTTCTTC. It yields the protein CASSLLSSGSGDEQFF. V gene TRBV5-1 combines with J gene TRBJ2-1, with TRBD2 matching over 10 bases. The V segment lost 1 base and the J segment 8 bases; nucleotides outside the gene matches: 9. Looked up from germline, CDR1 is SGHRS and CDR2 is YFSETQ. The CDR3 totals 16 residues. The whole variable domain, remainder taken from reference TRBV5-1 and TRBJ2-1, is KAGVTQTPRYLIKTRGQQVTLSCSPISGHRSVSWYQQTPGQGLQFLFEYFSETQRNKGNFPGRFSGRQFSNSRSEMNVSTLELGDSALYLCASSLLSSGSGDEQFFGPGTRLTVL.

The V call is TRBV20-1, the J call TRBJ2-7, with a weak D call TRBD2 (6 bases). V lost 2 bases, J lost 2 bases, and 13 bases lay in between. The CDR3 consists of 14 residues. Looked up from germline, CDR1 is DFQATT and CDR2 is SNEGSKA (reference sequence). The DNA for the CDR3 is TGCAGTGCTAGAATGACTAGTCCCACCTACGAGCAGTACTTC. Protein: CSARMTSPTYEQYF.

This chain joins TRBV20-1 and TRBJ2-7; 10 bases agree with TRBD2. J was trimmed by 4 bases and V by 1 base; bases with no gene match: 19. CDR1 and CDR2 from the germline V gene are DFQATT and SNEGSKA (reference sequence). This CDR3 is built from 19 residues. The CDR3 nucleotides are TGCAGTGCTAGAGGCGAGCTGGGACTAGCGACAGGTCCCACTTACGAGCAGTACTTC. It yields the protein CSARGELGLATGPTYEQYF.

This rearrangement joins TRBV7-9 to TRBJ2-7, with D hard to call. The V end lost 5 bases, the J end lost 0 bases, and 8 bases lay between the germline ends. The CDR3 runs 13 residues. CDR1 and CDR2 from the germline V gene are SEHNR and FQNEAQ (reference sequence). The CDR3 bases are TGTGCCAGCAGCGACCGTTTCTCCTACGAGCAGTACTTC. Translating gives CASSDRFSYEQYF. The whole variable domain, remainder taken from reference TRBV7-9 and TRBJ2-7, is DTGVSQNPRHKITKRGQNVTFRCDPISEHNRLYWYRQTLGQGPEFLTYFQNEAQLEKSRLLSDRFSAERPKGSFSTLEIQRTEQGDSAMYLCASSDRFSYEQYFGPGTRLTVT.

This clonotype has a count of ten or more. The chain uses TRBV5-6 and TRBJ2-3; a possible D gene is TRBD1 (5 bases). CDR1 is SGHDT and CDR2 is YYEEEE in the germline V gene. CDR3 size: 14 residues. Trimming shortened V by 1 base and J by 4 bases, and 10 bases separated the two germline ends. CDR3 bases: TGTGCCAGCAGCTTGATTAGGGGTTCAGATACGCAGTATTTT. This encodes CASSLIRGSDTQYF.

This chain connects TRBV7-3 to TRBJ2-1; possibly TRBD2 for D (7 bases). V gave up 3 bases and J gave up 1 base, with 16 bases separating them. Germline CDR1 is SGHTA and CDR2 is FQGTGA. The CDR3 is made up of 17 amino acids. CDR3 region: CASSLGGGAGSYNEQFF. CDR3 coding DNA: TGTGCCAGCAGCTTGGGAGGGGGGGCAGGTTCCTACAATGAGCAGTTCTTC.

V is TRBV9 and J is TRBJ2-2; 10 positions match TRBD1. V lost 3 bases, J lost 3 bases, and 5 bases stayed unmatched. This CDR3 has 16 residues. The V gene's germline CDR1 is SGDLS and CDR2 YYNGEE. CDR3 in DNA: TGTGCCAGCAGCGCCGGACAGGGGGTTCACACCGGGGAGCTGTTTTTT. This codes for CASSAGQGVHTGELFF.

This clonotype has only a few counts. The V gene is TRBV18, the J gene TRBJ1-5; D perhaps matches TRBD1 (6 bases). Looked up from germline, CDR1 is KGHSH and CDR2 is LQKENI. Trimming removed 2 bases from V and 0 bases from J, with 11 bases in between. There are 16 residues in the CDR3. The CDR3 spells CASSPNREASNQPQHF. The CDR3 coding sequence is TGTGCCAGCTCACCAAACAGGGAAGCTAGCAATCAGCCCCAGCATTTT.